The T cell receptor (beta chain) described here comes from a study of blood T cells in healthy people across ages. Researchers collected 7.5 to 10 milliliters of peripheral blood from every single donor. The authors extracted at least 5 micrograms of total RNA per sample. Regarding the study as a whole: Long-lived donors exceeded aged donors in naive CD4+ cells and diversity. Considered underestimates were the diversity estimates obtained from one million T cells.

PCR was performed a second time for 7 to 11 cycles using a sample-barcoded 5' primer and a J-beta primer mix. TCRdb fed the 5' RACE reads into MiXCR, producing one record per CDR3 protein. Among about 680,000 distinct CDR3 sequences listed, roughly 50% were seen once. This clonotype appeared many times. The antigen is unknown. Germline V lookup: CDR1 MNHEY, CDR2 SMNVEV (reference sequence). V lost 9 bases and J 5 bases, leaving 20 bases between the germline ends. The CDR3 contains 14 residues. V and J are TRBV27 and TRBJ2-7, with D possibly being TRBD1 or TRBD2 (5 bases each). The sequenced material came from blood. The clonotype comes from a woman aged 60-75 years in good health. The CDR3 is CASGRDLSRHEQYF. CDR3 nucleotides: TGTGCCAGTGGAAGGGACCTAAGTCGTCACGAGCAGTACTTC.